The subject of this entry is one TCR beta chain. Its specificity is unknown. The sort gate was single viable CD3+CD4+CD8-CD45RO+ cells for memory CD4+ T cells. CD4+ T cells were isolated by positive magnetic selection. V shed 0 bases and J shed 9 bases, with 13 bases lying between them. Germline lookup yields CDR1 SGHDT and CDR2 YYEEEE. The CDR3 is 15 residues long. The sample is drawn from a study of memory CD4+ T cells and cytomegalovirus serostatus. Regarding the study as a whole: Suggested: most of the CMV-linked TCR signature lies in CD4+ memory cells. CD4+ memory repertoires contained 67 of 164 reported CMV TCRbeta sequences.

In the original analysis: After removing out-of-frame reads, 2.3 million or so distinct TCRbeta sequences remained. Sequencing was performed with immunoSEQ multiplex PCR; in TCRdb, only in-frame clones are kept and a portion is missing. V and J calls and clone size follow that table, whereas D and trimming were derived from the DNA. In the table there are over 35,000 clones, around four fifths of which are singletons. Sequencing used memory CD4+ T cells from blood. The rearrangement joins TRBV5-6 to TRBJ2-6; D may correspond to TRBD1 or TRBD2 (6 bases each). This sequence was found in an adult in good health and CMV-seronegative. The chain's CDR3 is CASSLGPQGGNVLTF. The CDR3 bases are TGTGCCAGCAGCTTGGGCCCACAGGGAGGCAACGTCCTGACTTTC.